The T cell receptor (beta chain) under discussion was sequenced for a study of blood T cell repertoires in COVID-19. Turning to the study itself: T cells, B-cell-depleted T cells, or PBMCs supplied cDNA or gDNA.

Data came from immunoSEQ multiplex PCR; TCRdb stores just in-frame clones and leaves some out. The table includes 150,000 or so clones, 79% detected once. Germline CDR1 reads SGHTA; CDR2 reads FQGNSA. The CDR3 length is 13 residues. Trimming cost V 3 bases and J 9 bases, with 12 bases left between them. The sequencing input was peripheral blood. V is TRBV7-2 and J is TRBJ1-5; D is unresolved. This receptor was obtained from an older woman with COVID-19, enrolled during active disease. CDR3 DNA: TGTGCCAGCAGCTTTGAGGTTACCCGGCCCCAGCATTTT. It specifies CASSFEVTRPQHF.